The 17 T cell receptor beta chains reported below all come from one sample, sequenced in a study of blood T cell repertoires in COVID-19. Clones were sequenced by immunoSEQ multiplex PCR, and TCRdb holds only the in-frame ones, with some missing. This table holds 250,000 to 350,000 clones, about 90% found once. The specimen was peripheral blood. These TCRs come from a woman aged 50 to 65 who had recovered from COVID-19.

This clone has a single count. J is TRBJ2-2 and V is TRBV9; possibly TRBD1 for D (6 bases). The CDR3 length is 16 residues. Trimming shortened V by 0 bases and J by 0 bases, and 9 bases separated the two germline ends. Germline loops: CDR1 SGDLS, CDR2 YYNGEE. CDR3 nucleotide sequence: TGTGCCAGCAGCGTAGCTGGGACATCGAACACCGGGGAGCTGTTTTTT. This encodes CASSVAGTSNTGELFF.

The genes are TRBV7-2 and TRBJ2-7, with TRBD2 matching 7 bases. This CDR3 spans 14 amino acids. V gave up 1 base and J gave up 1 base; unmatched junction bases: 1. Germline values: CDR1 SGHTA, CDR2 FQGNSA. CDR3 protein: CASSLGEGSYEQYF. The CDR3 nucleotides read TGTGCCAGCAGCTTAGGGGAGGGATCCTACGAGCAGTACTTC.

The chain has TRBV6-5 and TRBJ2-1; D is possibly TRBD2 (5 bases). Trimming took off 1 base at V and 12 bases at J, with 10 bases between the two ends. This CDR3 region has 12 residues. Germline CDR1 and CDR2: MNHEY and SVGAGI. The DNA of the CDR3 is TGTGCCAGCAGTTACTTGGGAGAGGGGCAGTTCTTC. The encoded protein is CASSYLGEGQFF.

This clone was seen once. The J gene is TRBJ2-6, the V gene TRBV5-5; 9 bases map to TRBD2. CDR1 SGHKS and CDR2 YYEKEE come from the germline V gene (reference sequence). The V and J ends lost 4 bases and 0 bases, in that order; junction bases with no gene match: 8. The CDR3 loop spans 18 amino acids. Written as DNA, the CDR3 is TGTGCCAGCAGCGAAAGGACTAGCGCGTACTCTGGGGCCAACGTCCTGACTTTC. It encodes CASSERTSAYSGANVLTF.

The rearrangement links TRBV27 to TRBJ1-6, with D perhaps matching TRBD1 (5 bases). The V end was cut by 3 bases, the J end by 7 bases, with 10 bases between. The CDR3 runs 14 residues. CDR1 and CDR2 from the germline V gene are MNHEY and SMNVEV (reference sequence). The CDR3 DNA follows: TGTGCCAGCAGTTTTGTGCAGGGAAATTCACCCCTCCACTTT. This codes for CASSFVQGNSPLHF.

This clone was counted only a few times. V and J are TRBV5-6 and TRBJ2-1, with D maybe TRBD2 (5 bases). Germline V CDR1 and CDR2: SGHDT, YYEEEE. The CDR3 runs 15 residues. Trimming cost V 0 bases and J 4 bases, with 11 bases left between them. This CDR3 reads CASSLGTGLYNEQFF. CDR3 DNA: TGTGCCAGCAGCTTGGGGACTGGGTTATACAATGAGCAGTTCTTC.

This rearrangement joins TRBV28 to TRBJ2-3, with 10 bases identical to TRBD2. CDR1 is MDHEN, CDR2 SYDVKM, per germline. The CDR3 extends over 16 amino acids. With 3 bases clipped from V and 2 bases from J, the junction kept 5 bases outside the gene matches. The CDR3 loop is CASSFFLAGDTDTQYF. The CDR3 nucleotides are TGTGCCAGCAGTTTTTTTCTAGCGGGGGACACAGATACGCAGTATTTT.

This clone was picked up many times. The chain uses TRBV9 and TRBJ1-4; possible D gene TRBD1, 5 bases. Germline CDR1 is SGDLS and CDR2 is YYNGEE. The germline V and J ends were trimmed by 0 bases and 0 bases, with 6 bases remaining between them. CDR3 length: 15 amino acids. CDR3 sequence (DNA): TGTGCCAGCAGCGTAGTAGGGGCAACTAATGAAAAACTGTTTTTT. Its translation is CASSVVGATNEKLFF.

This chain connects TRBV6-5 to TRBJ2-2; tentatively, D is TRBD1 (5 bases). This CDR3 spans 16 amino acids. With 0 bases removed from V and 1 base from J, the gap between germline ends came to 9 bases. Germline V lookup: CDR1 MNHEY, CDR2 SVGAGI. The chain's CDR3 is CASSYSGPGNTGELFF. As DNA, the CDR3 is TGTGCCAGCAGTTACTCGGGGCCGGGGAACACCGGGGAGCTGTTTTTT.

This chain connects TRBV5-5 to TRBJ2-7; TRBD1 matches 8 bases. Trimming cost V 1 base and J 5 bases; bases outside gene matches: 5. The length of the CDR3 is 14 residues. Germline values: CDR1 SGHKS, CDR2 YYEKEE (reference sequence). CDR3 bases: TGTGCCAGCAGCTTGTGGCAGGGGGCGGACGAGCAGTACTTC. This translates into CASSLWQGADEQYF.

The chain joins TRBV6-5 to TRBJ1-4; a possible D gene is TRBD1 (6 bases). Germline CDR1 MNHEY, CDR2 SVGAGI. This CDR3 region has 14 residues. The V gene lost 6 bases and the J gene lost 6 bases, with 14 bases spanning the gap. The DNA for the CDR3 is TGTGCCAGCAGGCCAGGGGCGCGGGATGAAAAACTGTTTTTT. It specifies CASRPGARDEKLFF.

The DNA of the CDR3 is TGTGCCAGCAGTCCCCTCGGACTTCTAGCCAAAAACATTCAGTACTTC. Translated: CASSPLGLLAKNIQYF. The gene calls are TRBV27 and TRBJ2-4; D possibly corresponds to TRBD2 (5 bases). This CDR3 has 16 amino acids. Germline V lookup: CDR1 MNHEY, CDR2 SMNVEV (reference sequence). V shed 5 bases and J shed 0 bases, with 14 bases lying between them.

The chain combines TRBV9 with TRBJ1-4; 9 nucleotides match TRBD1. Germline CDR1 reads SGDLS; CDR2 reads YYNGEE. J was trimmed by 10 bases and V by 0 bases; bases with no gene match: 7. The CDR3 is 15 residues long. The CDR3 sequence: CASSVEDRGSGKLFF. The CDR3 DNA is TGTGCCAGCAGCGTAGAGGACAGGGGATCCGGAAAACTGTTTTTT.

In its sample, this clone was seen once. The V gene is TRBV5-5, the J gene TRBJ1-3, with D tentatively TRBD1 (5 bases). CDR3 size: 14 residues. V was shortened by 4 bases and J by 1 base, with 9 bases between the two germline ends. The germline V gene encodes CDR1 SGHKS and CDR2 YYEKEE (reference sequence). This CDR3 is CASSGHLSGNTIYF. The CDR3 nucleotides read TGTGCCAGCAGCGGACATTTATCTGGAAACACCATATATTTT.

The chain joins TRBV7-9 to TRBJ1-6, with D perhaps TRBD1 (5 bases). The CDR3 extends over 13 amino acids. V lost 8 bases, J lost 5 bases, and 10 bases lay in between. The germline CDR1 and CDR2 sequences are SEHNR and FQNEAQ (reference sequence). DNA of the CDR3: TGTGCCAGCTCCCAGGGAAATAATTCACCCCTCCACTTT. Its translation: CASSQGNNSPLHF.

The gene calls are TRBV30 and TRBJ2-2, with D possibly TRBD1 on 5 matching bases. The CDR3 consists of 14 residues. The germline CDR1 and CDR2 sequences are GTSNPN and SVGIG (reference sequence). V lost 4 bases and J lost 6, with 15 bases in between. CDR3 sequence reads: CAWTPGRVSGELFF. The CDR3 nucleotides read TGTGCCTGGACCCCCGGCAGGGTATCCGGGGAGCTGTTTTTT.

The chain is built from TRBV10-1 and TRBJ1-3, with TRBD1 identical over 8 bases. The V segment lost 8 bases and the J segment 0 bases; nucleotides outside the gene matches: 15. The CDR3 has 18 residues. The germline gives CDR1 WNHNN, CDR2 SYGVQD (reference sequence). CDR3 DNA: TGCGCCAGCTCGTCGGCCAGATTGGGACAGGTCTCTGGAAACACCATATATTTT. It yields the protein CASSSARLGQVSGNTIYF.